This T cell receptor (beta chain) derives from a study of response to subunit inactivated influenza vaccine. J gave up 0 bases and V 5 bases, and 6 bases lay outside the gene matches. The CDR3 has 16 residues. TCRdb fed the RT-PCR reads into MiXCR, producing one record per CDR3 protein. The data show 700,000 to 900,000 distinct CDR3 sequences, around 20% seen once. Note on this clonotype: The antigen is not known.

Whole-study findings and limits: New T cells are recruited in small numbers by each seasonal influenza vaccination, according to the authors' suggestion.

The chain recombines TRBV12-3 or TRBV12-4 with TRBJ2-3; 9 bases are a match to TRBD2. The sample consisted of PBMCs from blood, taken less than 6 days after vaccination. The receptor was isolated from a man aged 50-59 years who received an inactivated influenza vaccine. The CDR3 DNA reads TGTGCCAGCAGTAGGAACCTAGCGGGGAGCACAGATACGCAGTATTTT. It yields the protein CASSRNLAGSTDTQYF.